The 30 T cell receptor beta chains presented below share a single source sample, sequenced in a study of T cells in Graves' hyperthyroidism and ophthalmopathy (dated 2019 in TCRdb). The library was made by multiplex PCR. Sequencing instrument: Illumina HiSeq 2000. The TCR beta CDR3 regions were amplified from the RNA transcripts. The first round of RT-PCR for the TCR CDR3 was performed with the HTBI primer set and the Qiagen OneStep RT-PCR kit. TCRdb took the public reads, trimmed them with fastp at Q25, ran MiXCR for clone calling and kept in-frame beta chains. Rows are unified per CDR3 protein, each entry keeping the most common DNA and genes. Across this sample there are more than 500,000 distinct CDR3 sequences, with about 16% seen only once. 29% of the sample is in the top ten clones. The sample was blood. These receptors were obtained from a woman under 40 with Graves' ophthalmopathy.

This clonotype was seen a few times. This chain uses TRBV10-2 with TRBJ2-1; no definite D call. Trimming removed 0 bases from V and 10 bases from J, with 10 bases in between. Per the germline V gene, CDR1 is WSHSY and CDR2 is SAAADI. The CDR3 runs to 13 residues. This chain's CDR3 is CASSESRLEEQFF. CDR3 DNA sequence: TGCGCCAGCAGTGAGTCCCGACTCGAAGAGCAGTTCTTC.

V is TRBV10-3 and J is TRBJ2-7; 8 nucleotides line up with TRBD2. The CDR3 covers 14 residues. Germline CDR1 and CDR2: ENHRY and SYGVKD. Germline trimming cut 3 bases from V and 3 bases from J; bases unmatched to any gene: 4. The CDR3 nucleotides are TGTGCCATCAGTGAACCAGCGGGAGACTACGAGCAGTACTTC. It is translated as CAISEPAGDYEQYF.

The chain carries TRBV6-4 and TRBJ1-1, with unresolved D. Trimming cost V 4 bases and J 5 bases, with 11 bases left between them. The CDR3 sequence is 13 residues long. CDR1 is MRHNA, CDR2 SNTAGT, per germline. For the CDR3, the DNA is TGTGCCAGCAGTGTTTCTCTACAGACTGAAGCTTTCTTT. Translation: CASSVSLQTEAFF.

The table lists this clonotype with a few counts. V is TRBV4-1 and J is TRBJ1-5; perhaps TRBD1 as D (6 bases). The V end was cut by 4 bases, the J end by 3 bases, with 10 bases between. Germline CDR1 MGHRA, CDR2 YSYEKL. The CDR3 consists of 14 residues. The CDR3 DNA is TGCGCCAGCAGCCCCCGGACAGACAATCAGCCCCAGCATTTT. Protein sequence: CASSPRTDNQPQHF.

This clonotype occurred many times. V and J are TRBV5-1 and TRBJ2-1; 11 bases fit TRBD2. The V gene end was trimmed by 4 bases and the J gene end by 8 bases; junction bases not matched to a gene: 5. The CDR3 spans 14 residues. The germline CDR1 and CDR2 sequences are SGHRS and YFSETQ. The CDR3 coding sequence is TGCGCCAGCAGCATCACTAGCGGGAGCGATGAGCAGTTCTTC. Amino acid sequence: CASSITSGSDEQFF.

The V and J genes are TRBV7-9 and TRBJ2-3; D ambiguous. Per the germline V gene, CDR1 is SEHNR and CDR2 is FQNEAQ (reference sequence). There are 15 residues in the CDR3. Trimming removed 1 base from V and 1 base from J, with 9 bases in between. In nucleotides, the CDR3 is TGTGCCAGCAGCTTAGGGGTCGGACGCACAGATACGCAGTATTTT. It codes for CASSLGVGRTDTQYF.

The V call is TRBV12-5, the J call TRBJ1-2, with D possibly being TRBD1 (6 bases). This CDR3 contains 14 residues. CDR1 and CDR2 from the germline V gene are LGHNT and FRNRAP. Deletions cut 6 bases from V and 6 bases from J, with 17 bases between. CDR3 residues: CASGQTGTPHGYTF. The CDR3 DNA reads TGTGCTAGTGGCCAAACCGGGACACCACATGGCTACACCTTC.

The rearrangement joins TRBV30 to TRBJ1-6, with D hard to call. Germline CDR1 reads GTSNPN; CDR2 reads SVGIG (reference sequence). Deletions cut 4 bases from V and 0 bases from J, with 10 bases between. This CDR3 comprises 15 residues. The CDR3 DNA is TGTGCCTGGAATATCGATAGCTCCTATAATTCACCCCTCCACTTT. Residues: CAWNIDSSYNSPLHF.

This clonotype was observed many times. The chain couples TRBV27 to TRBJ2-5, with D unclear. The V gene's germline CDR1 is MNHEY and CDR2 SMNVEV (reference sequence). Deletions cut 5 bases from V and 5 bases from J, with 18 bases between. This CDR3 has 15 amino acids. In DNA form, the CDR3 reads TGTGCCAGCAGTATCCTAAATGAGGCCCATGAGACCCAGTACTTC. Amino acid sequence: CASSILNEAHETQYF.

This clonotype was observed a few times. The chain has TRBV20-1 and TRBJ2-7; 9 nucleotides align to TRBD2. The CDR3 contains 13 residues. The junction had 12 bases not matched to a gene; V was cut back by 7 bases and J by 8 bases. Germline V lookup: CDR1 DFQATT, CDR2 SNEGSKA (reference sequence). Here the CDR3 DNA reads TGCAGTGTACTCGAGCGACTAGCGGACAAGCAGTACTTC. Protein sequence: CSVLERLADKQYF.

This clonotype occurred many times. The chain links TRBV28 to TRBJ2-2; the match to TRBD2 covers 9 bases. The CDR3 length is 14 residues. V shed 6 bases, J shed 1 base, and the junction held 0 bases outside the gene matches. The germline gives CDR1 MDHEN, CDR2 SYDVKM. This chain's CDR3 is CASRLAGNTGELFF. The CDR3 DNA reads TGTGCCAGCAGACTAGCGGGGAACACCGGGGAGCTGTTTTTT.

This clonotype has only a few counts. One junction end disagrees with the germline gene, perhaps due to a read error. The CDR3 region is CSAREAGGPLNGQFF. DNA of the CDR3: TGCAGTGCTAGAGAAGCGGGAGGGCCCCTCAATGGGCAGTTCTTC. The chain joins TRBV20-1 to TRBJ2-1; 10 nucleotides agree with TRBD2. The CDR3 loop spans 15 amino acids. Per the germline V gene, CDR1 is DFQATT and CDR2 is SNEGSKA (reference sequence).

This clonotype was observed a few times. V gene TRBV20-1 combines with J gene TRBJ1-4, with 7 bases fitting TRBD1. Per germline, CDR1 DFQATT and CDR2 SNEGSKA (reference sequence). CDR3 size: 14 residues. J gave up 5 bases and V 3 bases, and 6 bases lay outside the gene matches. The CDR3 is CSASSTGTNEKLFF. The CDR3 bases are TGCAGTGCTAGTTCGACAGGGACAAATGAAAAACTGTTTTTT.

The chain employs TRBV20-1 and TRBJ2-2, with TRBD1 as a possible D gene (6 bases). V lost 3 bases to trimming and J lost 8 bases, with 19 bases between them. The CDR3 spans 15 residues. Germline lookup yields CDR1 DFQATT and CDR2 SNEGSKA (reference sequence). The CDR3 region has the DNA TGCAGTGCTAGGATCAGGGGCCCGAAAACTGGGGAGCTGTTTTTT. Translated: CSARIRGPKTGELFF.

In regard to this clonotype: It may be a read error: a sequence one base away is much more abundant. The chain uses TRBV9 and TRBJ2-1; 7 bases fit TRBD2. The CDR3 is 16 residues long. The germline CDR1 and CDR2 sequences are SGDLS and YYNGEE. CDR3 coding DNA: TGTGCCAGCAGTGTGGGCGGCGGGAGCTCCTACAATAAGCAGTTCTTC. It is translated as CASSVGGGSSYNKQFF.

This clonotype was seen many times. V is TRBV2 and J is TRBJ2-5; 7 nucleotides line up with TRBD1. The junction had 12 bases not matched to a gene; V was cut back by 4 bases and J by 1 base. The germline CDR1 and CDR2 sequences are SNHLY and FYNNEI. This CDR3 comprises 17 residues. CDR3 sequence (DNA): TGTGCCAGCAGTGTGAGAACAGGGGCGAACTTCCAAGAGACCCAGTACTTC. This gives the protein CASSVRTGANFQETQYF.

This chain joins TRBV27 and TRBJ1-1; tentative D call: TRBD1 (5 bases). Between the trimmed V and J ends, which lost 7 bases and 2 bases, there was a span of 14 bases. The length of the CDR3 is 14 residues. Germline CDR1 and CDR2: MNHEY and SMNVEV (reference sequence). DNA of the CDR3: TGTGCCAGCAACCCCCTGGGGGAAAACACTGAAGCTTTCTTT. It yields the protein CASNPLGENTEAFF.

This clonotype turned up a few times. This rearrangement joins TRBV28 to TRBJ1-4; D uncertain. V was cut by 3 bases and J by 8 bases, with 10 bases left in between. Germline CDR1 and CDR2: MDHEN and SYDVKM. The CDR3 has 13 residues. This CDR3 reads CASSFPDREKLFF. The CDR3 coding sequence is TGTGCCAGCAGTTTCCCGGATAGAGAAAAACTGTTTTTT.

The chain uses TRBV27 and TRBJ1-5; tentatively, D is TRBD1 (6 bases). Germline lookup yields CDR1 MNHEY and CDR2 SMNVEV (reference sequence). V lost 6 bases and J 0 bases, leaving 18 bases between the germline ends. The CDR3 runs to 17 residues. This CDR3 reads CASSQLHRDYSNQPQHF. In DNA, the CDR3 is TGTGCCAGCAGCCAATTACACAGGGACTATAGCAATCAGCCCCAGCATTTT.

The sample holds a few counts of this clonotype. The chain carries TRBV29-1 and TRBJ1-2; D is undetermined. Germline lookup yields CDR1 SQVTM and CDR2 ANQGSEA. CDR3 length: 12 residues. V was shortened by 6 bases and J by 8 bases, with 16 bases between the two germline ends. The chain's CDR3 is CSVERRVGGYTF. Written as DNA, the CDR3 is TGCAGCGTCGAGAGGAGGGTGGGAGGCTACACCTTC.

At least ten counts were recorded for this clonotype. V gene TRBV2 combines with J gene TRBJ2-5; D is unclear. The CDR3 loop spans 14 amino acids. The ends were cut back, 6 bases at V and 4 bases at J, with 15 bases in the middle. Germline CDR1 and CDR2: SNHLY and FYNNEI. This chain's CDR3 is CASSLLQGRETQYF. In nucleotides, the CDR3 is TGTGCCAGCAGCCTCCTCCAAGGTCGAGAGACCCAGTACTTC.

This clonotype was seen repeatedly, ten times or more. This chain joins TRBV12-3 or TRBV12-4 and TRBJ2-2; 8 positions agree with TRBD2. V shed 3 bases and J 2 bases; nucleotides not matched to a gene: 8. The CDR3 length is 17 residues. CDR3 DNA sequence: TGTGCCAGCAGTTTTACCCCGGGACTAGTTAACACCGGGGAGCTGTTTTTT. This sequence encodes CASSFTPGLVNTGELFF.

This clonotype appeared many times. V is TRBV18 and J is TRBJ1-2, with TRBD1 matching over 9 bases. This CDR3 has 15 amino acids. From germline, CDR1 is KGHSH and CDR2 LQKENI. The ends lost 3 bases at V and 3 bases at J; junction bases unmatched: 5. The CDR3 sequence: CASSPGTGIYYGYTF. DNA for the CDR3: TGTGCCAGCTCACCCGGGACAGGGATATACTATGGCTACACCTTC.

In this sample, this clonotype turned up a few times. The rearrangement uses TRBV5-1 and TRBJ1-5, with D unclear. V was pared by 0 bases and J by 6 bases, with 10 bases between. Looked up from germline, CDR1 is SGHRS and CDR2 is YFSETQ. The CDR3 runs to 14 residues. CDR3: CASSLGGWGQPQHF. The CDR3 DNA sequence: TGCGCCAGCAGCTTGGGGGGATGGGGTCAGCCCCAGCATTTT.

In its sample, this clonotype was seen many times. The V gene is TRBV30, the J gene TRBJ2-7; D call uncertain. V gave up 1 base and J gave up 7 bases, with 8 bases separating them. Germline CDR1 is GTSNPN and CDR2 is SVGIG (reference sequence). The CDR3 length is 11 residues. Here the CDR3 DNA reads TGTGCCTGGAGTGCGCAGAGAGAGCAGTACTTC. Protein product: CAWSAQREQYF.

This clonotype was recorded at least ten times. The V gene is TRBV28, the J gene TRBJ1-4; unclear D gene. This CDR3 region has 14 residues. CDR1 MDHEN and CDR2 SYDVKM come from the germline V gene. V was cut by 4 bases and J by 0 bases, with 6 bases left in between. CDR3 loop: CASSWRSTNEKLFF. The CDR3 DNA reads as TGTGCCAGCAGTTGGAGATCAACTAATGAAAAACTGTTTTTT.

There are many counts of this clonotype. The V call is TRBV9, the J call TRBJ2-1; D not resolved. Trimming took 3 bases from V and 6 from J, leaving 7 bases between them. The CDR3 runs 12 residues. CDR1 is SGDLS, CDR2 YYNGEE, per germline. The CDR3 nucleotides read TGTGCCAGCAGCGAGTTTTCCAATGAGCAGTTCTTC. It yields the protein CASSEFSNEQFF.

The table lists this clonotype with a few counts. The chain combines TRBV6-1 with TRBJ2-7; TRBD1 might be the D (5 bases). In germline, CDR1 is MNHNS, CDR2 SASEGT. CDR3 length: 14 amino acids. Trimming left V 5 bases short and J 6 bases short, with 17 bases between. The chain's CDR3 is CASSIWQGTFEQYF. The CDR3 DNA reads as TGTGCCAGCAGTATTTGGCAGGGAACGTTCGAGCAGTACTTC.

This clonotype showed up many times. The V and J genes are TRBV20-1 and TRBJ2-7, with 7 bases lining up with TRBD2. CDR3 size: 14 residues. Germline V gene sequence: CDR1 DFQATT, CDR2 SNEGSKA (reference sequence). The V segment lost 2 bases and the J segment 4 bases; nucleotides outside the gene matches: 8. This CDR3 is CSARQSGIRYEQYF. In DNA form, the CDR3 reads TGCAGTGCTAGACAGAGCGGGATCAGGTACGAGCAGTACTTC.

At least ten counts were recorded for this clonotype. The chain links TRBV28 to TRBJ2-5; 11 bases are a match to TRBD1. The CDR3 totals 14 residues. Per germline, CDR1 MDHEN and CDR2 SYDVKM. The junction had 10 bases not matched to a gene; V was cut back by 6 bases and J by 10 bases. The CDR3 loop reads CASSQPGQGGVQYF. The DNA of the CDR3 is TGTGCCAGCAGCCAACCGGGACAGGGGGGAGTCCAGTACTTC. Using reference TRBV28 and TRBJ2-5 for the parts outside the CDR3, the full variable domain is DVKVTQSSRYLVKRTGEKVFLECVQDMDHENMFWYRQDPGLGLRLIYFSYDVKMKEKGDIPEGYSVSREKKERFSLILESASTNQTSMYLCASSQPGQGGVQYFGPGTRLLVL.